The 20 T cell receptor beta chains below come from one sample, sequenced in a study of PD-1 blockade in classical Hodgkin lymphoma. Repertoires were generated with immunoSEQ multiplex PCR, while TCRdb's copy carries only in-frame clones and drops some. There are about 97,000 clones in the sample; approximately 88% occur only once, and more than 9% lies in the top ten. With no exception, relapse followed autologous stem cell transplantation in all patients, and brentuximab vedotin exposure varied. Sequencing used peripheral blood mononuclear cells (PBMCs), obtained at baseline. The receptors were sampled from a human donor with classical Hodgkin lymphoma.

The chain uses TRBV18 and TRBJ2-5; D call uncertain. The germline V gene has CDR1 KGHSH and CDR2 LQKENI. V shed 4 bases and J shed 2 bases, with 8 bases lying between them. The CDR3 runs 13 residues. The CDR3 loop is CASSQTAQETQYF. DNA for the CDR3: TGTGCCAGCTCACAAACGGCTCAAGAGACCCAGTACTTC.

V is TRBV10-3 and J is TRBJ2-3; 11 nucleotides align to TRBD2. V gave up 2 bases and J gave up 3 bases; unmatched junction bases: 7. The CDR3 loop spans 17 amino acids. Germline CDR1 is ENHRY and CDR2 is SYGVKD. This CDR3 reads CAISEGTSGGGTDTQYF. DNA of the CDR3: TGTGCCATCAGTGAGGGGACTAGCGGAGGGGGGACAGATACGCAGTATTTT.

The sample holds a few counts of this clone. This chain joins TRBV4-2 and TRBJ1-5; unclear D gene. The germline V gene encodes CDR1 LGHNA and CDR2 YNFKEQ. V lost 0 bases and J 7 bases, leaving 4 bases between the germline ends. The CDR3 contains 12 residues. The CDR3: CASSQDDQPQHF. DNA of the CDR3: TGTGCCAGCAGCCAAGATGACCAGCCCCAGCATTTT.

This rearrangement joins TRBV7-2 to TRBJ1-1; 7 positions agree with TRBD1. Per the germline V gene, CDR1 is SGHTA and CDR2 is FQGNSA. V dropped 4 bases and J dropped 6; count of bases not matched to a gene: 5. The CDR3 length is 13 residues. The DNA for the CDR3 is TGTGCCAGCAGCTCACAACAGGGGTCTGAAGCTTTCTTT. Protein sequence: CASSSQQGSEAFF.

This clone appeared once. The J gene is TRBJ2-5, the V gene TRBV9, with D perhaps TRBD2 (5 bases). Germline V lookup: CDR1 SGDLS, CDR2 YYNGEE. Trimming removed 3 bases at V and 1 base at J, with 16 bases between. The CDR3 is 16 residues long. CDR3 residues: CASSDQRGRTQETQYF. CDR3 coding DNA: TGTGCCAGCAGCGACCAAAGAGGGAGAACCCAAGAGACCCAGTACTTC.

The V gene is TRBV21-1, the J gene TRBJ2-3; no DNA check was done on the table's D call, TRBD2. TRBV21-1 is a recognized pseudogene. CDR3 length: 15 amino acids. Here the CDR3 reads CASSNLQAGGDTQYF. The DNA of the CDR3 is TGTGCCAGCAGCAATTTGCAGGCGGGGGGAGATACGCAGTATTTT.

The chain has TRBV9 and TRBJ2-6; TRBD1 is a possible D gene (6 bases). The CDR3 is 17 amino acids. Deletions cut 4 bases from V and 1 base from J, with 15 bases between. The V gene's germline CDR1 is SGDLS and CDR2 YYNGEE. CDR3 bases: TGTGCCAGCAGCTTCAACCAAGGGGGTTCTGGGGCCAACGTCCTGACTTTC. The encoded protein is CASSFNQGGSGANVLTF. Filled out from reference TRBV9 and TRBJ2-6, the complete variable domain reads DSGVTQTPKHLITATGQRVTLRCSPRSGDLSVYWYQQSLDQGLQFLIQYYNGEERAKGNILERFSAQQFPDLHSELNLSSLELGDSALYFCASSFNQGGSGANVLTFGAGSRLTVL.

The chain uses TRBV5-1 and TRBJ2-7; D possibly uses TRBD1 or TRBD2 (6 bases each). The germline CDR1 and CDR2 sequences are SGHRS and YFSETQ. The CDR3 length is 15 residues. The V gene lost 4 bases and the J gene lost 2 bases, with 16 bases spanning the gap. The CDR3: CASSQQGGLPYEQYF. The CDR3 DNA follows: TGCGCCAGCAGCCAACAGGGAGGCCTCCCCTACGAGCAGTACTTC.

This clone was observed once. The chain uses TRBV5-4 and TRBJ2-1; 11 bases are a match to TRBD1. V lost 4 bases, J lost 5 bases, and 2 bases stayed unmatched. Germline V gene data show CDR1 as SGHNT and CDR2 as YYREEE (reference sequence). CDR3 size: 14 residues. CDR3 region: CASSRDRGDNEQFF. CDR3 DNA: TGTGCCAGCAGCCGGGACAGGGGGGACAATGAGCAGTTCTTC.

J is TRBJ1-1 and V is TRBV4-3; D possibly corresponds to TRBD1 (6 bases). CDR3 length equals 16 residues. V dropped 4 bases and J dropped 8 bases, with 23 bases sitting between them. The V gene's germline CDR1 is LGHNA and CDR2 YSLEER. As DNA, the CDR3 is TGCGCCAGCAGCCGTGGAAGAGGGGGACACGACGGGGAAGCTTTCTTT. Amino acid sequence: CASSRGRGGHDGEAFF.

V and J are TRBV7-9 and TRBJ2-7; D is possibly TRBD1 or TRBD2 (6 bases each). Trimming removed 5 bases at V and 3 bases at J, with 17 bases between. The V gene's germline CDR1 is SEHNR and CDR2 FQNEAQ (reference sequence). This CDR3 contains 15 residues. DNA for the CDR3: TGTGCCAGCAGCGCACTGGGGGGCTGGAACTACGAGCAGTACTTC. This sequence encodes CASSALGGWNYEQYF.

The chain recombines TRBV5-1 with TRBJ1-4; D remains ambiguous. Trimming left V 3 bases short and J 5 bases short, with 17 bases between. The CDR3 has 16 amino acids. Germline V lookup: CDR1 SGHRS, CDR2 YFSETQ. For the CDR3, the DNA is TGCGCCAGCAGCTCGGGGTGGACGGCTGAGAATGAAAAACTGTTTTTT. Its protein is CASSSGWTAENEKLFF.

The chain is built from TRBV11-2 and TRBJ2-1, with D perhaps being TRBD1 or TRBD2 (6 bases each). The germline V gene encodes CDR1 SGHAT and CDR2 FQNNGV. Trimming cost V 4 bases and J 0 bases, with 19 bases left between them. The CDR3 loop spans 18 amino acids. CDR3 nucleotides: TGTGCCAGCAGCTCGGGGGCGGCGGGCGGAAGCTCCTACAATGAGCAGTTCTTC. It translates to CASSSGAAGGSSYNEQFF.

The gene calls are TRBV5-1 and TRBJ1-2; D unclear. V lost 6 bases and J 5 bases, leaving 14 bases between the germline ends. The CDR3 sequence is 13 residues long. The V gene's germline CDR1 is SGHRS and CDR2 YFSETQ. CDR3: CASKPSTGYGYTF. Here the CDR3 DNA reads TGCGCCAGCAAACCTTCGACGGGATATGGCTACACCTTC.

The chain uses TRBV7-8 and TRBJ2-7; no clear D gene. The V end lost 4 bases, the J end lost 3 bases, and 13 bases lay between the germline ends. There are 14 residues in the CDR3. Germline loops: CDR1 SGHVS, CDR2 FQNEAQ. The CDR3 spells CASSSLGALYEQYF. DNA of the CDR3: TGTGCCAGCAGCTCCCTGGGCGCCCTCTACGAGCAGTACTTC. Based on the CDR3 plus reference TRBV7-8 and TRBJ2-7, the full variable domain is GAGVSQSPRYKVAKRGQDVALRCDPISGHVSLFWYQQALGQGPEFLTYFQNEAQLDKSGLPSDRFFAERPEGSVSTLKIQRTQQEDSAVYLCASSSLGALYEQYFGPGTRLTVT.

The chain employs TRBV5-1 and TRBJ1-2; D uncertain. Germline V CDR1 and CDR2: SGHRS, YFSETQ. Trimming pared 0 bases from V and 4 bases from J, leaving 10 bases between. The CDR3 is 14 amino acids. The CDR3 is CASSLGVSGYGYTF. CDR3 nucleotide sequence: TGCGCCAGCAGCTTGGGGGTTAGCGGCTATGGCTACACCTTC.

The chain is built from TRBV5-4 and TRBJ2-1, with D possibly matching TRBD2 (6 bases). This CDR3 is 17 amino acids long. The germline V gene encodes CDR1 SGHNT and CDR2 YYREEE (reference sequence). V lost 3 bases and J 4 bases, leaving 20 bases between the germline ends. The CDR3 coding sequence is TGTGCCAGCAGCTCGGGCGGGGTCGGACCCCGTTACAATGAGCAGTTCTTC. Translating gives CASSSGGVGPRYNEQFF.

The chain couples TRBV5-4 to TRBJ2-7; 11 bases fit TRBD2. The CDR3 spans 14 residues. Unmatched junction bases numbered 2, after V lost 0 bases and J lost 6 bases. Germline CDR1 is SGHNT and CDR2 is YYREEE (reference sequence). The DNA for the CDR3 is TGTGCCAGCAGCTTGGAACTAGCGGGAGTCGAGCAGTACTTC. This encodes CASSLELAGVEQYF.

This clone showed up just once. The chain couples TRBV10-3 to TRBJ1-6; the match to TRBD1 covers 8 bases. Germline values: CDR1 ENHRY, CDR2 SYGVKD. The CDR3 is made up of 13 amino acids. With 6 bases clipped from V and 10 bases from J, the junction kept 5 bases outside the gene matches. For the CDR3, the DNA is TGTGCCATCAGGGACAGGGAAGGGTCACCCCTCCACTTT. It encodes CAIRDREGSPLHF.

A single count supports this clone. The V call is TRBV5-1, the J call TRBJ2-1, with 10 bases that match TRBD2. CDR3 length: 16 amino acids. Losses at the gene ends were 4 bases for V and 1 base for J; bases not matched to a gene: 5. CDR1 is SGHRS, CDR2 YFSETQ, per germline. The CDR3: CASSLLAGGSYNEQFF. CDR3 nucleotide sequence: TGCGCCAGCAGCCTATTAGCGGGGGGTTCCTACAATGAGCAGTTCTTC.